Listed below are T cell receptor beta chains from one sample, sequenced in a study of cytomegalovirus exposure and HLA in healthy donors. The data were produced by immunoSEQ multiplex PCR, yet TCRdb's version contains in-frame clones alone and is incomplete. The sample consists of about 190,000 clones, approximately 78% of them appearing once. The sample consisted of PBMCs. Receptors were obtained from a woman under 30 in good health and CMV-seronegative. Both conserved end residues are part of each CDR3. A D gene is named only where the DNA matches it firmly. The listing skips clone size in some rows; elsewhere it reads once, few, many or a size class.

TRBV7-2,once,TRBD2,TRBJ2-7,CASSFSRTSGTYEQYF,TGTGCCAGCAGCTTTTCCCGGACTAGCGGCACCTACGAGCAGTACTTC
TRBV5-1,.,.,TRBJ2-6,CASSLGQAGANVLTF,TGCGCCAGCAGCTTGGGACAAGCTGGGGCCAACGTCCTGACTTTC
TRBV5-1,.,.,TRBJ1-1,CASSYRGNTEAFF,TGCGCCAGCAGCTACCGGGGGAACACTGAAGCTTTCTTT
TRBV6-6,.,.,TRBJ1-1,CASSQVENTEAFF,TGTGCCAGCAGCCAGGTGGAGAACACTGAAGCTTTCTTT
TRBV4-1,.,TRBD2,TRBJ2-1,CASSQGTSASSYNEQFF,TGCGCCAGCAGCCAGGGCACTAGCGCCAGCTCCTACAATGAGCAGTTCTTC
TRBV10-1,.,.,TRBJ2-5,CASSEFARPAQYF,TGCGCCAGCAGTGAGTTCGCACGTCCGGCCCAGTACTTC
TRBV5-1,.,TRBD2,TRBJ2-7,CASSPAGEVSYEQYF,TGCGCCAGCAGCCCAGCGGGAGAGGTTTCCTACGAGCAGTACTTC
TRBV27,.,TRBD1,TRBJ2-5,CASSSDRAETQYF,TGTGCCAGCAGTAGCGACAGGGCAGAGACCCAGTACTTC
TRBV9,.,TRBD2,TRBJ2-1,CASSARHSSGGYNEQFF,TGTGCCAGCAGCGCTCGCCATTCTAGCGGGGGCTACAATGAGCAGTTCTTC
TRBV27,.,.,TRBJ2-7,CASMVAGLSYEQYF,TGTGCCAGCATGGTTGCGGGACTCTCCTACGAGCAGTACTTC
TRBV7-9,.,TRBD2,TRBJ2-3,CASSFLAGGSTSTDTQYF,TGTGCCAGCAGCTTTCTAGCGGGAGGCTCTACGAGCACAGATACGCAGTATTTT
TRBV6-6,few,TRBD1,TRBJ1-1,CASSFDRGRTEAFF,TGTGCCAGCAGTTTTGACAGGGGAAGAACTGAAGCTTTCTTT
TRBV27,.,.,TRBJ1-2,CASRGLGYGYTF,TGTGCCAGCAGGGGGCTTGGCTATGGCTACACCTTC
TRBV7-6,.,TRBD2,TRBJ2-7,CASSPSQAGVAYEQYF,TGTGCCAGCAGCCCCTCCCAAGCGGGAGTAGCCTACGAGCAGTACTTC
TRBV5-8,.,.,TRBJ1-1,CASSLALSMNTEAFF,TGTGCCAGCAGCTTGGCCCTATCCATGAACACTGAAGCTTTCTTT
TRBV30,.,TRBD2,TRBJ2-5,CAWRLAGGRETQYF,TGTGCCTGGAGGTTAGCGGGAGGTCGAGAGACCCAGTACTTC
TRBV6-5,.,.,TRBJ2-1,CASSARTIGANEQFF,TGTGCCAGCAGTGCCAGGACCATTGGGGCCAATGAGCAGTTCTTC
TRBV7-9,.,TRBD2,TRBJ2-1,CASSFGTSIPYNEQFF,TGTGCCAGCAGCTTCGGGACTAGCATCCCCTACAATGAGCAGTTCTTC
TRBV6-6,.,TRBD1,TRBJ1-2,CASSYLTGNIMYGYTF,TGTGCCAGCAGCTACCTGACAGGGAACATTATGTACGGCTACACCTTC
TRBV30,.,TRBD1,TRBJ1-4,CAWSSGQGTEKLFF,TGTGCCTGGAGTTCGGGACAGGGTACTGAAAAACTGTTTTTT
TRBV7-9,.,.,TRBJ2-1,CASSPSRSSYNEQFF,TGTGCCAGCAGCCCCAGCCGGAGCTCCTACAATGAGCAGTTCTTC
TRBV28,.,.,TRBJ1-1,CASSLAGEAFF,TGTGCCAGCAGTTTAGCGGGTGAAGCTTTCTTT
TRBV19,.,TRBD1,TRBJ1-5,CASSISDRANQPQHF,TGTGCCAGTAGTATATCGGACAGGGCCAATCAGCCCCAGCATTTT
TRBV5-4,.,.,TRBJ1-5,CASSLDGNQPQHF,TGTGCCAGCAGCTTGGACGGGAATCAGCCCCAGCATTTT
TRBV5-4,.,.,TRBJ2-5,CASSLAGTSGETQYF,TGTGCCAGCAGCCTCGCCGGGACAAGTGGAGAGACCCAGTACTTC
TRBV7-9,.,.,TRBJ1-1,CASSLVPGLAADEAFF,TGTGCCAGCAGCTTAGTTCCGGGACTCGCGGCCGATGAAGCTTTCTTT
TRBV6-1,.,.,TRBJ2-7,CASSESGLPRGYEQYF,TGTGCCAGCAGTGAATCTGGGCTTCCTCGGGGGTACGAGCAGTACTTC
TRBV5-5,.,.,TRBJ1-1,CASRRDIEAFF,TGTGCCAGCAGACGGGACATTGAAGCTTTCTTT
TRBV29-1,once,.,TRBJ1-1,CSVWRGSTEAFF,TGCAGCGTATGGAGGGGATCGACTGAAGCTTTCTTT
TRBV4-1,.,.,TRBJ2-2,CASTLGGAFTGELFF,TGCGCCAGCACCCTGGGGGGGGCGTTTACCGGGGAGCTGTTTTTT
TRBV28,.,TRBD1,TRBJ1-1,CASSRPGQETNTEAFF,TGTGCCAGCAGCCGACCGGGACAGGAGACGAACACTGAAGCTTTCTTT
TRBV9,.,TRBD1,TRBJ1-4,CASSSDRAGNEKLFF,TGTGCCAGCAGTTCCGACAGGGCGGGTAATGAAAAACTGTTTTTT
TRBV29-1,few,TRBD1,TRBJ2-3,CSVERTGSDTQYF,TGCAGCGTTGAAAGGACAGGTTCAGATACGCAGTATTTT
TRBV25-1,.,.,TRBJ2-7,CASSERGSYEYEQYF,TGTGCCAGCAGTGAACGGGGATCTTACGAATACGAGCAGTACTTC
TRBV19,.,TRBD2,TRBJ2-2,CASSTSGLDTGELFF,TGTGCCAGTAGCACTAGCGGGCTTGACACCGGGGAGCTGTTTTTT
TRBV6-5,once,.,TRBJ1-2,CASSLRDTVNYGYTF,TGTGCCAGCAGCCTACGGGACACAGTTAACTATGGCTACACCTTC
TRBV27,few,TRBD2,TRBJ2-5,CASRPGTTHREETQYF,TGTGCCAGCAGACCCGGGACTACTCATAGAGAAGAGACCCAGTACTTC
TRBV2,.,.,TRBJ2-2,CASRDNKNTGELFF,TGTGCCAGCCGGGACAATAAGAACACCGGGGAGCTGTTTTTT
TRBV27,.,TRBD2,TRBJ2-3,CASSLAGGLGTDTQYF,TGTGCCAGCAGCCTAGCGGGGGGGCTGGGAACAGATACGCAGTATTTT
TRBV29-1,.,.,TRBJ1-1,CSVVRGMNTEAFF,TGCAGCGTTGTTCGGGGGATGAACACTGAAGCTTTCTTT
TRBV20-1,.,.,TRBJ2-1,CSASRNEQFF,TGCAGTGCTAGTCGCAATGAGCAGTTCTTC
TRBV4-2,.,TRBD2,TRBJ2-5,CASSQELAGDETQYF,TGTGCCAGCAGCCAAGAACTAGCGGGGGATGAGACCCAGTACTTC
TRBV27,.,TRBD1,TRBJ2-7,CAILTRDSLRGGRGEQYF,TGTGCCATCCTGACTCGGGACAGCCTGAGAGGGGGTCGCGGCGAGCAGTACTTC
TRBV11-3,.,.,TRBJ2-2,CASSLVNTGELFF,TGTGCCAGCAGCCTTGTGAACACCGGGGAGCTGTTTTTT
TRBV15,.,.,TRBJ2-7,CATSRDRVSYEQYF,TGTGCCACCAGCAGAGATCGGGTTTCGTACGAGCAGTACTTC
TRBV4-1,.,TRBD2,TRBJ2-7,CASSQEGVTAGNYEQYF,TGCGCCAGCAGCCAAGAAGGGGTAACAGCGGGAAACTACGAGCAGTACTTC
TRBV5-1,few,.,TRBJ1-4,CASSEDRTNEKLFF,TGCGCCAGCAGCGAAGACAGAACTAATGAAAAACTGTTTTTT
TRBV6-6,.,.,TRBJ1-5,CASSTQGSQPQHF,TGTGCCAGCAGTACCCAGGGGAGCCAGCCCCAGCATTTT
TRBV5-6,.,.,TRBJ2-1,CASSLEEGYRQDEQFF,TGTGCCAGCAGCTTGGAGGAGGGTTACAGGCAGGATGAGCAGTTCTTC
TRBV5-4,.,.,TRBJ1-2,CASSGDSNYGYTF,TGTGCCAGCAGCGGAGACAGCAACTATGGCTACACCTTC
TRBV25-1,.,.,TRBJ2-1,CASSDGEYNEQFF,TGTGCCAGCAGTGACGGAGAATACAATGAGCAGTTCTTC
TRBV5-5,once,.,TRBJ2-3,CASSLYGGTDTQYF,TGTGCCAGCAGCCTTTACGGGGGCACAGATACGCAGTATTTT
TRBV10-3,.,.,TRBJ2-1,CAISEPRGVYNEQFF,TGTGCCATCAGTGAGCCTCGCGGGGTTTACAATGAGCAGTTCTTC
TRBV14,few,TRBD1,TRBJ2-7,CASSPRDRPLEQYF,TGTGCCAGCAGCCCCCGGGACAGGCCCCTCGAGCAGTACTTC
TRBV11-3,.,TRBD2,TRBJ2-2,CASSLDGASGGVVNTGELFF,TGTGCCAGCAGCTTAGATGGCGCTAGCGGGGGGGTTGTGAACACCGGGGAGCTGTTTTTT
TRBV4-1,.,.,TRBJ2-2,CASSHGVNTGELFF,TGCGCCAGCAGCCACGGGGTGAACACCGGGGAGCTGTTTTTT
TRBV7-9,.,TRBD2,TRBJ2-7,CASSFLAGGTYEQYF,TGTGCCAGCAGTTTCCTAGCGGGAGGCACTTACGAGCAGTACTTC